A selection of T cell receptor beta chains follows, all from one sample in a study of post-analysis software for immune sequencing data. Via MiXCR, TCRdb re-called the PCR reads, giving one row per CDR3 protein. This sample has 820,000 or so distinct CDR3 sequences, with about 50% found just once. The sequencing input was blood. Receptor source: a girl between 5 and 17 years old with multiple sclerosis. Each CDR3 is given with its conserved first and last residue. The order of the fields is CDR3 protein, CDR3 DNA, V gene, CDR3 length, clone size, D gene, J gene. The D gene is left open where the match is weak. Where a row states a size, it is once, few, many or the class of an expanded clone; other rows omit it.

CDR3 protein: CASSFGPGRYGYTF; CDR3 DNA: TGTGCCAGCAGTTTTGGCCCGGGGCGCTATGGCTACACCTTC; V gene: TRBV12-3/TRBV12-4; CDR3 length: 14; clone size: once; D gene: .; J gene: TRBJ1-2
CDR3 protein: CASRQGSSNNQPQHF; CDR3 DNA: TGTGCCAGCAGGCAGGGGAGTAGTAACAATCAGCCCCAGCATTTT; V gene: TRBV12-3/TRBV12-4; CDR3 length: 15; clone size: .; D gene: .; J gene: TRBJ1-5
CDR3 protein: CASSLAGKSSDEQYF; CDR3 DNA: TGCGCCAGCAGCTTGGCTGGGAAATCCTCTGACGAGCAGTACTTC; V gene: TRBV5-1; CDR3 length: 15; clone size: once; D gene: .; J gene: TRBJ2-7
CDR3 protein: CSAGSRWDDGYTF; CDR3 DNA: TGCAGTGCGGGTAGCAGATGGGATGATGGCTACACCTTC; V gene: TRBV20-1; CDR3 length: 13; clone size: .; D gene: .; J gene: TRBJ1-2
CDR3 protein: CSVEEVQGYGYTF; CDR3 DNA: TGCAGCGTTGAAGAGGTCCAGGGTTACGGCTACACCTTC; V gene: TRBV29-1; CDR3 length: 13; clone size: .; D gene: .; J gene: TRBJ1-2
CDR3 protein: CASRNSGRNTDTQYF; CDR3 DNA: TGTGCCAGCAGAAATAGCGGGAGGAACACAGATACGCAGTATTTT; V gene: TRBV6-2/TRBV6-3; CDR3 length: 15; clone size: .; D gene: TRBD2; J gene: TRBJ2-3
CDR3 protein: CASSLGPGINEKLFF; CDR3 DNA: TGTGCCAGCAGCTTAGGACCAGGGATAAATGAAAAACTGTTTTTT; V gene: TRBV7-9; CDR3 length: 15; clone size: few; D gene: .; J gene: TRBJ1-4
CDR3 protein: CASSSPIGANVLTF; CDR3 DNA: TGTGCCAGCAGCTCCCCTATTGGGGCCAACGTCCTGACTTTC; V gene: TRBV7-9; CDR3 length: 14; clone size: .; D gene: .; J gene: TRBJ2-6
CDR3 protein: CASSQDGGSGGYNEQFF; CDR3 DNA: TGCGCCAGCAGCCAAGATGGCGGTAGCGGGGGGTACAATGAGCAGTTCTTC; V gene: TRBV4-1; CDR3 length: 17; clone size: .; D gene: TRBD2; J gene: TRBJ2-1
CDR3 protein: CASSPPPGHSYEQYF; CDR3 DNA: TGTGCCAGCAGCCCCCCTCCGGGACACTCTTACGAGCAGTACTTC; V gene: TRBV7-9; CDR3 length: 15; clone size: once; D gene: .; J gene: TRBJ2-7
CDR3 protein: CASKDRGSTDTQYF; CDR3 DNA: TGTGCCAGCAAGGACAGGGGCAGCACAGATACGCAGTATTTT; V gene: TRBV4-2; CDR3 length: 14; clone size: few; D gene: TRBD1; J gene: TRBJ2-3
CDR3 protein: CSVVGLADNEQFF; CDR3 DNA: TGCAGCGTTGTGGGACTAGCAGACAATGAGCAGTTCTTC; V gene: TRBV29-1; CDR3 length: 13; clone size: .; D gene: TRBD2; J gene: TRBJ2-1
CDR3 protein: CASSPLAQTGELFF; CDR3 DNA: TGTGCCAGCAGTCCACTAGCCCAAACCGGGGAGCTGTTTTTT; V gene: TRBV28; CDR3 length: 14; clone size: .; D gene: .; J gene: TRBJ2-2
CDR3 protein: CASSPGQPNSPLHF; CDR3 DNA: TGCGCCAGCAGCCCTGGACAGCCCAATTCACCCCTCCACTTT; V gene: TRBV5-1; CDR3 length: 14; clone size: few; D gene: .; J gene: TRBJ1-6
CDR3 protein: CASSSGTGIRATGELFF; CDR3 DNA: TGTGCCAGCAGTTCCGGGACAGGGATTCGGGCCACCGGGGAGCTGTTTTTT; V gene: TRBV6-5; CDR3 length: 17; clone size: few; D gene: TRBD1; J gene: TRBJ2-2
CDR3 protein: CSAKSTGTGNTEAFF; CDR3 DNA: TGCAGTGCTAAATCGACCGGGACAGGGAACACTGAAGCTTTCTTT; V gene: TRBV20-1; CDR3 length: 15; clone size: few; D gene: TRBD1; J gene: TRBJ1-1
CDR3 protein: CASSPLIVNWGTEAFF; CDR3 DNA: TGTGCCAGCAGCCCACTAATAGTTAACTGGGGTACTGAAGCTTTCTTT; V gene: TRBV4-2; CDR3 length: 16; clone size: .; D gene: .; J gene: TRBJ1-1
CDR3 protein: CSAPGQSIGIQYF; CDR3 DNA: TGCAGTGCCCCGGGGCAATCAATCGGCATTCAGTACTTC; V gene: TRBV20-1; CDR3 length: 13; clone size: .; D gene: .; J gene: TRBJ2-4
CDR3 protein: CASSLDGGNGYTF; CDR3 DNA: TGTGCCAGCAGCTTAGATGGGGGAAATGGCTACACCTTC; V gene: TRBV7-2; CDR3 length: 13; clone size: .; D gene: .; J gene: TRBJ1-2
CDR3 protein: CASSPNLGSEQYF; CDR3 DNA: TGTGCCAGCAGCCCCAATTTGGGGAGCGAGCAGTACTTC; V gene: TRBV7-9; CDR3 length: 13; clone size: once; D gene: .; J gene: TRBJ2-7
CDR3 protein: CSVIGRLTDTQYF; CDR3 DNA: TGCAGCGTTATAGGCAGACTTACAGATACGCAGTATTTT; V gene: TRBV29-1; CDR3 length: 13; clone size: few; D gene: .; J gene: TRBJ2-3
CDR3 protein: CASSLPQNNEQFF; CDR3 DNA: TGTGCCAGCAGCTTACCACAGAACAATGAGCAGTTCTTC; V gene: TRBV7-3; CDR3 length: 13; clone size: .; D gene: .; J gene: TRBJ2-1
CDR3 protein: CASILGGGSYNEQFF; CDR3 DNA: TGTGCCAGCATCCTAGGCGGGGGCTCCTACAATGAGCAGTTCTTC; V gene: TRBV7-9; CDR3 length: 15; clone size: .; D gene: TRBD2; J gene: TRBJ2-1